These T cell receptor beta chains were read from a single sample in a study of cytotoxic CD8 clonotypes in ibrutinib-treated CLL. Sequencing was performed with immunoSEQ multiplex PCR; in TCRdb, only in-frame clones are kept and a portion is missing. The table has 150,000 to 200,000 clones, around 72% seen once. The sequenced sample was PBMCs, obtained after 24 months of ibrutinib treatment. Receptors originate from a human donor with chronic lymphocytic leukemia. CDR3s include the opening cysteine and the closing phenylalanine or tryptophan. Each record gives: CDR3 DNA, CDR3 protein, clone size, D gene, CDR3 length, V gene, J gene. D genes are given only for firm matches. Part of the rows lack a size; the others show once, few, many or a class for expanded clones.

TGTGCCAGCAGTTTATTACGCGTGGCAGATACGCAGTATTTT,CASSLLRVADTQYF,-,-,14,TRBV28,TRBJ2-3
TGTGCCAGCTCACCACGCGGGGGGGATGGCTACACCTTC,CASSPRGGDGYTF,-,-,13,TRBV18,TRBJ1-2
TGTGCCAGCAGTCCCCTCGGGGCAGCCTACAATGAGCAGTTCTTC,CASSPLGAAYNEQFF,-,-,15,TRBV6-5,TRBJ2-1
TGCGCCAGCAGCTCCCAATCTCCGGGGCCTAAATCTGGAAACACCATATATTTT,CASSSQSPGPKSGNTIYF,-,-,18,TRBV5-1,TRBJ1-3
TGCGCCAGCAGCCAAGATCCGCAGGGAGGCCCCTACGAGCAGTACTTC,CASSQDPQGGPYEQYF,-,-,16,TRBV4-3,TRBJ2-7
TGTGCCAGTAGTACCACCCGCGGTGCAGATACGCAGTATTTT,CASSTTRGADTQYF,-,-,14,TRBV19,TRBJ2-3
TGCGCCAGCAGTGAACTGAACACAGATACGCAGTATTTT,CASSELNTDTQYF,-,-,13,TRBV10-1,TRBJ2-3
TGTGCCAGCCGGGCCGGGAGGGAGACCCAGTACTTC,CASRAGRETQYF,-,TRBD2,12,TRBV7-6,TRBJ2-5
TGCGCCAGCAGCTTGATGGCTAGCGGGTCCTACGAGCAGTACTTC,CASSLMASGSYEQYF,-,TRBD2,15,TRBV5-1,TRBJ2-7
TGTGCCAGCAGTTTACCTAGCGGAAAAAACAATGAGCAGTTCTTC,CASSLPSGKNNEQFF,-,TRBD2,15,TRBV28,TRBJ2-1
TGTGCCAGCAGTGACGCAGGGGGACAGCCCCAGCATTTT,CASSDAGGQPQHF,-,TRBD1,13,TRBV2,TRBJ1-5
TGTGCCTGGAGTATACAGGGCGTAGAGACCCAGTACTTC,CAWSIQGVETQYF,-,-,13,TRBV30,TRBJ2-5
TGTGCCACCAGCAGAGCCCCCAGGGGCCCTGAAGCTTTCTTT,CATSRAPRGPEAFF,-,-,14,TRBV15,TRBJ1-1
TGTGCCAGCACCCAGCCGGGGGGTGGAGAGACCCAGTACTTC,CASTQPGGGETQYF,many,TRBD2,14,TRBV5-5,TRBJ2-5
TGCAGCGTAAAGGGGCTAGCGGGAGGGACAGATACGCAGTATTTT,CSVKGLAGGTDTQYF,-,TRBD2,15,TRBV29-1,TRBJ2-3
TGCGCCAGCACTATGGCGGGCTCCTACAATGAGCAGTTCTTC,CASTMAGSYNEQFF,few,-,14,TRBV10-2,TRBJ2-1
TGTGCCACCAGCGCTTCGGGACTTCGCACAGATACGCAGTATTTT,CATSASGLRTDTQYF,-,-,15,TRBV15,TRBJ2-3
TGTGCCAGCAGCCAAGATGTTGAGGGGGCTCGTACCCAGTACTTC,CASSQDVEGARTQYF,-,TRBD1,15,TRBV4-2,TRBJ2-5
TGTGCCAGCAGCTTAGCTGACACAGATACGCAGTATTTT,CASSLADTDTQYF,-,-,13,TRBV7-6,TRBJ2-3
TGTGCCAGCAGCTCCCGACAGGGGGCAAACATTCAGTACTTC,CASSSRQGANIQYF,-,TRBD1,14,TRBV5-6,TRBJ2-4
TGTGCCAGCAGTTTATCAGGGCTATATAGCAATCAGCCCCAGCATTTT,CASSLSGLYSNQPQHF,-,-,16,TRBV27,TRBJ1-5
TGTGCCAGTAGGGGACAGGGGGAAAGTAAGGGATGGAGCACTGAAGCTTTCTTT,CASRGQGESKGWSTEAFF,-,TRBD1,18,TRBV19,TRBJ1-1
TGTGCCAGCTCACCACTATCAGGAAGAACAACCGGGGAGCTGTTTTTT,CASSPLSGRTTGELFF,-,-,16,TRBV18,TRBJ2-2
TGTGCCAGCAGCCCTAGCGGGAGATACAATGAGCAGTTCTTC,CASSPSGRYNEQFF,-,TRBD2,14,TRBV28,TRBJ2-1
TGTGCCTGGAGCCGACGGGCCGGGGAGCTGTTTTTT,CAWSRRAGELFF,few,-,12,TRBV30,TRBJ2-2
TGTGCCAGCAGCTCGACTAGTTTCACCGGGGAGCTGTTTTTT,CASSSTSFTGELFF,-,-,14,TRBV11-2,TRBJ2-2
TGCGCCAGCAGCCCTGTGAGCTCTGGGGCCAACGTCCTGACTTTC,CASSPVSSGANVLTF,-,-,15,TRBV5-1,TRBJ2-6
TGTGCCAGCTCACCCCTCATATCCAATGAGCAGTTCTTC,CASSPLISNEQFF,-,-,13,TRBV18,TRBJ2-1
TGTGCCAGCAGCGTAGTGGCAGGGAGCACTGAAGCTTTCTTT,CASSVVAGSTEAFF,once,-,14,TRBV9,TRBJ1-1
TGTGCCAGCAGTTTAAGGGAGGCAGGGTCCTACGAGCAGTACTTC,CASSLREAGSYEQYF,-,-,15,TRBV27,TRBJ2-7
TGCGCCAGCAGCCTAATCCAAGGGGGTGTGGATGTTAACTATGGCTACACCTTC,CASSLIQGGVDVNYGYTF,once,-,18,TRBV4-1,TRBJ1-2
TGTGCCTGGAGTTTTCTAAGACCAAGGCTCTATGGCTACACCTTC,CAWSFLRPRLYGYTF,-,-,15,TRBV30,TRBJ1-2
TGTGCCAGCAGCTTGGCCACTGGTTCTACAGAGACCCAGTACTTC,CASSLATGSTETQYF,-,-,15,TRBV5-6,TRBJ2-5
TGTGCCAGCAGCCGGGACAGGGGGCGCGGGCATGGCTACACCTTC,CASSRDRGRGHGYTF,-,TRBD1,15,TRBV5-6,TRBJ1-2
TGTGCCAGCAGCTTGTATGGGGGGAATTATGGCTACACCTTC,CASSLYGGNYGYTF,-,-,14,TRBV5-4,TRBJ1-2
TGTGCCAGCAGGGCCGGGACTGGATACACCGGGGAGCTGTTTTTT,CASRAGTGYTGELFF,-,-,15,TRBV5-4,TRBJ2-2
TGTGCCAGCAGCCAAGTGACGCGACTAGCGCCAGATACGCAGTATTTT,CASSQVTRLAPDTQYF,-,TRBD2,16,TRBV4-2,TRBJ2-3
TGTGCCAGAAGCTTGGCCGAGCGGGAAAGCACAGATACGCAGTATTTT,CARSLAERESTDTQYF,-,TRBD2,16,TRBV5-3,TRBJ2-3
TGTGCCAGCAGTTTTCCCCTCAATGGCTACACCTTC,CASSFPLNGYTF,-,-,12,TRBV28,TRBJ1-2
TGTGCCAGCAGTGAGGGACAGGGGGCTTTTGAGCAGTACTTC,CASSEGQGAFEQYF,-,TRBD1,14,TRBV6-1,TRBJ2-7
TGTGCCAGTAACCTAGCGACAGCATACAATGAGCAGTTCTTC,CASNLATAYNEQFF,-,-,14,TRBV28,TRBJ2-1
TGTGCCAGCAGCCTTTCGGGACAGTCTACCGAGCAGTACTTC,CASSLSGQSTEQYF,-,TRBD1,14,TRBV5-4,TRBJ2-7
TGTGCCAGCAGCAGTGAGCGGGAGGATTCCTACAATGAGCAGTTCTTC,CASSSEREDSYNEQFF,-,TRBD2,16,TRBV7-9,TRBJ2-1
TGTGCCAGCAGCCCGGGGACAAGAGGTCAGCCCCAGCATTTT,CASSPGTRGQPQHF,-,-,14,TRBV7-8,TRBJ1-5
TGTGCCAGCAGCTTTACGGGGTCGGGCACTGAAGCTTTCTTT,CASSFTGSGTEAFF,few,-,14,TRBV7-9,TRBJ1-1
TGTGCCAGCAGCTTTGGTGGGGACACTGAAGCTTTCTTT,CASSFGGDTEAFF,-,-,13,TRBV7-6,TRBJ1-1
TGCGCCAGCAGGCAAGACCCCGGACAGTCCTATGGCTACACCTTC,CASRQDPGQSYGYTF,-,-,15,TRBV4-3,TRBJ1-2